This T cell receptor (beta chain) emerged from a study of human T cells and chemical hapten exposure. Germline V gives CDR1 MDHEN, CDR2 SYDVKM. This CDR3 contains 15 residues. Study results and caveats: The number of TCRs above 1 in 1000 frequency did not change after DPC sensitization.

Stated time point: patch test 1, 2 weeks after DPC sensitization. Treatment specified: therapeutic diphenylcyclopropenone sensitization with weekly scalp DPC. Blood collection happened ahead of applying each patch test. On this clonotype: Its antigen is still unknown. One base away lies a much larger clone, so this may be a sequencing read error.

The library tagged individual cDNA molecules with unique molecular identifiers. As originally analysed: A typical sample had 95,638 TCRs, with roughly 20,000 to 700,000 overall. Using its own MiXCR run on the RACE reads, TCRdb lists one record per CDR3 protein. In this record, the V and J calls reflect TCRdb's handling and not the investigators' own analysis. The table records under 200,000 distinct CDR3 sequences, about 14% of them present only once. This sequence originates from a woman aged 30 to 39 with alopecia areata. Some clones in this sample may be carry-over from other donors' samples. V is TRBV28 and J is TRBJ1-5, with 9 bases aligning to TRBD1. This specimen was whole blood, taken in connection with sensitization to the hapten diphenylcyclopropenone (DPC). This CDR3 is CTSRIPGTGNQPQHF. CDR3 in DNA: TGTACCAGCAGGATTCCCGGGACAGGGAATCAGCCCCAGCATTTT.